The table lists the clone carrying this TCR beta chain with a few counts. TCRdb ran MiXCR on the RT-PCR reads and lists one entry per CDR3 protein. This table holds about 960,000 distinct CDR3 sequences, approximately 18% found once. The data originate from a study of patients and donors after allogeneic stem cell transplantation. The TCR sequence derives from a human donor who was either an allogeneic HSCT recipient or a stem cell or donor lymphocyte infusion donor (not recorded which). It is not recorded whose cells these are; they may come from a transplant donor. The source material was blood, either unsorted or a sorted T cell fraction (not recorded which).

CDR3 nucleotides: TGTGCCAGCAGTGTGAGGAACCGAAACACCGGGGAGCTGTTTTTT. Translating it yields CASSVRNRNTGELFF. J is TRBJ2-2 and V is TRBV6-1; D is ambiguous. The length of the CDR3 is 15 residues. The V gene's germline CDR1 is MNHNS and CDR2 SASEGT. V gave up 4 bases and J gave up 2 bases, with 11 bases separating them.